Each of the 20 T cell receptor beta chains below was sequenced from the same sample in a study of human CD8 memory T cell subsets. Preparation of the TCR beta libraries relied on UMI-labeled 5' RACE. TCRdb reprocessed the 5' RACE reads and keeps a single row for each CDR3 protein, giving no DNA. In total, the table holds roughly 18,000 distinct CDR3 sequences. The sequenced material came from CD8+ T cells from PBMCs. The receptor set was obtained from a human donor in good health.

The chain uses TRBV12-3 or TRBV12-4 and TRBJ1-4; TCRdb indicates TRBD1, and absent DNA this call remains unverified. The CDR3 spans 16 residues. CDR3 in amino acids: CASTKDGTWANEKLFF.

The V and J genes are TRBV19 and TRBJ2-6; lacking DNA, the TRBD1 call made by TCRdb goes unchecked. CDR3 length: 15 residues. Germline V gene sequence: CDR1 LNHDA, CDR2 SQIVND (reference sequence). The CDR3 sequence: CASSTTGAGANVLTF.

The chain employs TRBV13 and TRBJ1-2; TCRdb reports TRBD1, a call that lacks DNA to check it against. CDR1 is PRHDT, CDR2 FYEKMQ, per germline (reference sequence). This CDR3 has 13 amino acids. The CDR3: CASSSNGGRGYTF. The complete variable domain, with remaining parts taken from reference TRBV13 and TRBJ1-2, reads AAGVIQSPRHLIKEKRETATLKCYPIPRHDTVYWYQQGPGQDPQFLISFYEKMQSDKGSIPDRFSAQQFSDYHSELNMSSLELGDSALYFCASSSNGGRGYTFGSGTRLTVV.

The genes are TRBV10-2 and TRBJ2-1. CDR1 is WSHSY, CDR2 SAAADI, per germline. The CDR3 covers 16 residues. The CDR3 region is CASSESVASPYNEQFF.

Considering frequency, this clonotype is medium-sized. The chain carries TRBV6-1 and TRBJ1-5; TCRdb's D call, TRBD1, is unchecked because there is no DNA. The germline CDR1 and CDR2 sequences are MNHNS and SASEGT. This CDR3 is 14 amino acids long. The CDR3 reads CASNGQGSNQPQHF.

The chain recombines TRBV18 with TRBJ2-1; no DNA is available, so the TRBD1 call from TCRdb remains unchecked. The CDR3 sequence is 15 residues long. Germline CDR1 is KGHSH and CDR2 is LQKENI. CDR3 in amino acids: CASSPTGGSLKEQFF.

By frequency, this clonotype is medium-sized. The CDR3: CASSLNGIQETQYF. This chain uses TRBV7-9 with TRBJ2-5; there is no DNA to check the TCRdb D call of TRBD1. Germline lookup yields CDR1 SEHNR and CDR2 FQNEAQ (reference sequence). This CDR3 spans 14 amino acids.

The J gene is TRBJ2-7, the V gene TRBV5-1; TCRdb indicates TRBD1, and absent DNA this call remains unverified. CDR1 and CDR2 (germline): SGHRS, YFSETQ. The CDR3 has 16 residues. CDR3 region: CASSPIPDGNSYEQYF.

J is TRBJ2-7 and V is TRBV20-1; without DNA, the TCRdb call of TRBD1 cannot be checked. CDR3 length: 16 amino acids. Germline values: CDR1 DFQATT, CDR2 SNEGSKA (reference sequence). The CDR3 protein is CSANPPGTGNLYEQYF.

This clonotype is labeled medium-sized (0.01 to 0.1%) based on frequency. The V and J genes are TRBV27 and TRBJ2-1; TCRdb's D gene call, TRBD2, goes unchecked for lack of DNA. Germline CDR1 and CDR2: MNHEY and SMNVEV (reference sequence). CDR3 length equals 15 residues. CDR3 sequence reads: CASRRTSGGNNEQFF.

This chain joins TRBV10-3 and TRBJ2-1. In germline, CDR1 is ENHRY, CDR2 SYGVKD. This CDR3 comprises 14 residues. CDR3: CAISEGTTYNEQFF.

V is TRBV15 and J is TRBJ2-3; there is no DNA to check the TCRdb D call of TRBD2. This CDR3 contains 20 residues. Germline-derived CDR1 and CDR2 are LNHNV and YYDKDF (reference sequence). The CDR3 protein is CATSRDLLGIGGSGTDTQYF.

This chain uses TRBV6-5 with TRBJ1-2; TCRdb calls TRBD1, which cannot be checked without DNA. The CDR3 extends over 16 amino acids. Per germline, CDR1 MNHEY and CDR2 SVGAGI. CDR3 sequence: CASSANPGTVHYGYTF.

The rearrangement links TRBV4-1 to TRBJ2-3. CDR3 size: 16 residues. Germline values: CDR1 MGHRA, CDR2 YSYEKL. The CDR3 sequence is CASSQGSGLGTDTQYF.

The CDR3 protein is CSASPQGQPQHF. This rearrangement joins TRBV20-1 to TRBJ1-5; TCRdb's D call, TRBD1, is unchecked because there is no DNA. The length of the CDR3 is 12 residues. CDR1 and CDR2 from the germline V gene are DFQATT and SNEGSKA (reference sequence).

V and J are TRBV5-4 and TRBJ2-7. Per the germline V gene, CDR1 is SGHNT and CDR2 is YYREEE (reference sequence). The CDR3 is made up of 12 amino acids. CDR3 amino acids: CASSLSGVEQYF.

This clonotype ranks as medium-sized in terms of frequency. The genes are TRBV29-1 and TRBJ2-3; the TCRdb call, TRBD2, lacks DNA for checking. The CDR3 has 16 amino acids. Germline CDR1 SQVTM, CDR2 ANQGSEA. CDR3 region: CSVETTGLAEADTQYF.

The rearrangement links TRBV27 to TRBJ1-5. The CDR3 is 15 residues long. The germline V gene has CDR1 MNHEY and CDR2 SMNVEV (reference sequence). CDR3 region: CASSPPRIGGQPQHF.

The V and J genes are TRBV2 and TRBJ1-3. The CDR3 runs 13 residues. Germline CDR1 is SNHLY and CDR2 is FYNNEI. The CDR3 reads CASSESSGNTIYF.

V and J are TRBV2 and TRBJ2-7; there is no DNA to check the TCRdb D call of TRBD1. CDR3 length: 13 amino acids. The V gene's germline CDR1 is SNHLY and CDR2 FYNNEI. The CDR3 region is CASKSAQSYEQYF.